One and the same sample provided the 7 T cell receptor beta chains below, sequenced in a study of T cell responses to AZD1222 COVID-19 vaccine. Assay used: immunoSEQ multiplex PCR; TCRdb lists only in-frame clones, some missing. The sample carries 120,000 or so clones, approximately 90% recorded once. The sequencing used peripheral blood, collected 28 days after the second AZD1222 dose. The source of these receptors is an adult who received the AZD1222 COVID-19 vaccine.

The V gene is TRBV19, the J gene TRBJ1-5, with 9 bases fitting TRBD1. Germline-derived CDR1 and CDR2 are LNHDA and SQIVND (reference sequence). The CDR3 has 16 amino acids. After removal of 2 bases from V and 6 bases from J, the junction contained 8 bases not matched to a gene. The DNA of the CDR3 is TGTGCCAGTAGTATATACGAACAGGGGGCGGTTCAGCCCCAGCATTTT. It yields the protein CASSIYEQGAVQPQHF.

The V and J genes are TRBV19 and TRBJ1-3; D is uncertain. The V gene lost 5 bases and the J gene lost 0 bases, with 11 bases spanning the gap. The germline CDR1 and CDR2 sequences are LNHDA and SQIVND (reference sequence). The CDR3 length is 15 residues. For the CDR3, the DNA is TGTGCCAGTAGTGTATACAGCGACTCTGGAAACACCATATATTTT. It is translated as CASSVYSDSGNTIYF.

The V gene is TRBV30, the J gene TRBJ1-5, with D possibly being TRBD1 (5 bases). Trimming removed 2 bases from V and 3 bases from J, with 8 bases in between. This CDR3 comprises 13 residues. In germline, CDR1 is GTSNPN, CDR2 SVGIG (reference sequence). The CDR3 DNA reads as TGTGCCTGGAGTCGGGGGGACAATCAGCCCCAGCATTTT. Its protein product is CAWSRGDNQPQHF.

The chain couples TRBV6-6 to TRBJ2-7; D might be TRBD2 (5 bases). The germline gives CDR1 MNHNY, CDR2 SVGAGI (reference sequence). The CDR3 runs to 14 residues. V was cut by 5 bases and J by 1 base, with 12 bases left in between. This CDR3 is CASSGTGISYEQYF. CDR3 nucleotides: TGTGCCAGCAGTGGAACCGGGATATCCTACGAGCAGTACTTC.

CDR3 bases: TGTGCCAGCAGCCTACAGCTGGGAGACACTGAAGCTTTCTTT. Encoded protein: CASSLQLGDTEAFF. The chain is built from TRBV7-9 and TRBJ1-1; D remains ambiguous. The CDR3 is 14 amino acids. CDR1 is SEHNR and CDR2 is FQNEAQ in the germline V gene (reference sequence). V was cut by 5 bases and J by 3 bases, with 13 bases left in between. The variable domain in full, with the rest retrieved from reference TRBV7-9 and TRBJ1-1, is DTGVSQNPRHKITKRGQNVTFRCDPISEHNRLYWYRQTLGQGPEFLTYFQNEAQLEKSRLLSDRFSAERPKGSFSTLEIQRTEQGDSAMYLCASSLQLGDTEAFFGQGTRLTVV.

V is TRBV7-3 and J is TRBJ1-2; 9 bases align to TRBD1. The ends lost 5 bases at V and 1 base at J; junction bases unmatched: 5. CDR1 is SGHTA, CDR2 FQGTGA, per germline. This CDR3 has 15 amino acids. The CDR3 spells CASSPGTGFNYGYTF. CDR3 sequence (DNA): TGTGCCAGCAGCCCCGGGACAGGGTTTAACTATGGCTACACCTTC.

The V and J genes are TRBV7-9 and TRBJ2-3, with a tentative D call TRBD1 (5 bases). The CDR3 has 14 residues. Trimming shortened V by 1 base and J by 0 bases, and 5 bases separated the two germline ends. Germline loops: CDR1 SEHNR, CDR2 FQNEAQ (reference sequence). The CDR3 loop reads CASSLEGSTDTQYF. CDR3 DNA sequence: TGTGCCAGCAGCTTAGAGGGGAGCACAGATACGCAGTATTTT.